The rows below give T cell receptor beta chains drawn from one sample of a study of T-cell memory formation after mild COVID-19. Via MiXCR, TCRdb re-called the 5' RACE reads, giving one row per CDR3 protein. Of just over 300,000 distinct CDR3 sequences listed, 19% are singletons. Sequenced sample: PBMCs or a T cell subset sorted from them (not recorded which). These receptors were collected from a man between 18 and 35 years old who had mild COVID-19 (a few samples of this study predate the infection). Cell type and time point are not known. Both conserved end residues are part of each CDR3. D genes are given only for firm matches. Only part of the rows carry a size: once, few, many, or a class if the clone is expanded.

TRBD2	TRBJ2-3	few	TRBV7-2	CASSTGVVAGGTDTQYF	TGTGCCAGCAGCACCGGCGTGGTAGCGGGGGGAACAGATACGCAGTATTTT
TRBD2	TRBJ2-1	-	TRBV7-2	CASSLVAGGRGEQFF	TGTGCCAGCAGCTTAGTCGCGGGGGGCCGGGGTGAGCAGTTCTTC
-	TRBJ2-3	few	TRBV12-3/TRBV12-4	CASSLQDYPGPDTQYF	TGTGCCAGCAGTTTACAGGACTATCCAGGTCCAGATACGCAGTATTTT
TRBD2	TRBJ2-3	few	TRBV11-3	CASSLASPGGAKDTQYF	TGTGCCAGCAGCTTAGCCTCCCCCGGGGGGGCAAAAGATACGCAGTATTTT
-	TRBJ1-2	once	TRBV5-1	CASSQPGVDSYGYTF	TGCGCCAGCAGCCAGCCCGGAGTAGACAGCTATGGCTACACCTTC
-	TRBJ1-2	-	TRBV7-9	CASSLFSGSFYTF	TGTGCCAGCAGCTTATTCTCAGGGAGCTTCTACACCTTC
-	TRBJ2-5	few	TRBV4-1	CASSPSTLTQGFVRETQYF	TGCGCCAGCAGCCCTTCGACGCTTACCCAGGGTTTTGTTCGAGAGACCCAGTACTTC
-	TRBJ1-2	-	TRBV4-1	CASSQVGLQDYTF	TGCGCCAGCAGCCAAGTCGGGCTTCAAGACTACACCTTC
-	TRBJ1-4	few	TRBV20-1	CSARGGRANEKLFF	TGCAGTGCTAGAGGGGGACGGGCTAATGAAAAACTGTTTTTT
TRBD1	TRBJ2-2	-	TRBV7-6	CASSLPQGAQDTGELFF	TGTGCCAGCAGCTTACCCCAGGGGGCACAGGACACCGGGGAGCTGTTTTTT
-	TRBJ2-3	-	TRBV20-1	CSARDNIINTQYF	TGCAGTGCTAGAGATAATATCATCAATACGCAGTATTTT
TRBD1	TRBJ2-2	-	TRBV5-4	CASSDRVREELFF	TGTGCCAGCTCAGACAGGGTTCGAGAGGAGCTGTTTTTT
-	TRBJ2-7	-	TRBV7-2	CASSLYTLSYEQYF	TGTGCCAGCAGCTTATACACTTTATCCTACGAGCAGTACTTC
TRBD1	TRBJ2-1	few	TRBV19	CATAATGGGLYEQFF	TGTGCCACCGCAGCGACAGGGGGCGGATTGTATGAGCAGTTCTTC
-	TRBJ1-2	-	TRBV2	CASSPTRGGGSNYGYTF	TGTGCCAGCAGTCCTACCCGTGGGGGGGGATCGAACTATGGCTACACCTTC
TRBD1	TRBJ1-2	-	TRBV13	CASSLGRIPGQGYGYTF	TGTGCCAGCAGCTTAGGAAGGATCCCGGGACAGGGGTATGGCTACACCTTC
TRBD2	TRBJ2-4	-	TRBV4-3	CASSQDATSGGKNIQYF	TGCGCCAGCAGCCAAGATGCGACTAGCGGGGGTAAAAACATTCAGTACTTC
-	TRBJ2-2	few	TRBV13	CASSLGGRPGELFF	TGTGCCAGCAGCTTAGGAGGCCGTCCGGGGGAGCTGTTTTTT
TRBD2	TRBJ2-1	few	TRBV9	CASSALAGGNEQFF	TGTGCCAGCAGCGCACTAGCGGGGGGGAATGAGCAGTTCTTC
TRBD2	TRBJ2-5	-	TRBV24-1	CATSEPRLAGAETQYF	TGTGCCACCAGTGAACCGAGACTAGCGGGGGCGGAGACCCAGTACTTC
TRBD2	TRBJ2-1	few	TRBV24-1	CATSAASGGSPDEQFF	TGTGCCACCAGTGCGGCTAGCGGGGGGTCACCGGATGAGCAGTTCTTC
TRBD1	TRBJ1-1	few	TRBV5-1	CASSPTTGAGGTEAFF	TGCGCCAGCAGCCCAACCACAGGGGCGGGAGGCACTGAAGCTTTCTTT
-	TRBJ2-5	-	TRBV7-9	CASSLVQGNQETQYF	TGTGCCAGCAGCTTAGTCCAGGGCAACCAAGAGACCCAGTACTTC
-	TRBJ1-1	-	TRBV30	CAWSLQGPTEAFF	TGTGCCTGGAGTCTACAGGGTCCCACTGAAGCTTTCTTT
-	TRBJ2-2	many	TRBV4-3	CASSQDRTGELFF	TGTGCCAGCAGTCAGGACAGAACCGGGGAGCTGTTTTTT
-	TRBJ1-2	-	TRBV5-1	CASSSGGSAGPLLYGYTF	TGCGCCAGCAGCTCTGGAGGTTCCGCAGGGCCTCTTCTCTATGGCTACACCTTC
TRBD2	TRBJ2-3	few	TRBV4-1	CASSHPGTRSTDTQYF	TGCGCCAGCAGCCATCCCGGGACTAGGAGCACAGATACGCAGTATTTT